This T cell receptor (beta chain) is from a study of T cell repertoires in cytomegalovirus infection. Study summary: A matching HLA type, together with CMV infection, was signaled by public TCR beta signatures.

The study, taken as a whole, reports: Using cumulative public TCR beta family frequency, the authors identified those who carried CMV together with the relevant HLA. Clonotype analysis showed dominance of the ex vivo response by HLA-C-restricted CMV-specific TCR beta clonotypes.

This clonotype was seen a handful of times. Its cognate antigen is unknown. Trimming pared 2 bases from V and 0 bases from J, leaving 15 bases between. The CDR3 extends over 17 amino acids. CDR1 and CDR2 from the germline V gene are MNHEY and SVGAGI. MiXCR was run by TCRdb on the reads, yielding one entry per CDR3 protein. This table has more than 400,000 distinct CDR3 sequences, 26% appearing once. This TCR derives from a human donor in good health (CMV status not recorded). Some clones in this sample may be carry-over from other donors' samples. Sequencing used PBMCs. The V and J genes are TRBV6-5 and TRBJ2-3; D is unresolved. Written as DNA, the CDR3 is TGTGCCAGCAGTTACGAGCGAGGACGTCTAAGCACAGATACGCAGTATTTT. Its protein is CASSYERGRLSTDTQYF.